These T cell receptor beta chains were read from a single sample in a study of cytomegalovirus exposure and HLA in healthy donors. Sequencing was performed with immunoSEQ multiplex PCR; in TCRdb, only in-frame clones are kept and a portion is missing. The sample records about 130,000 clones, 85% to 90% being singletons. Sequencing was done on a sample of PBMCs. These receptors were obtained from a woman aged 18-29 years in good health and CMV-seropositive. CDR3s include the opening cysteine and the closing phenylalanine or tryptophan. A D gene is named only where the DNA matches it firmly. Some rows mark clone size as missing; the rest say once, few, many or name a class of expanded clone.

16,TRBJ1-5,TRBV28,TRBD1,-,CASRPQGQTKNQPQHF,TGTGCCAGCAGACCTCAGGGACAGACAAAAAATCAGCCCCAGCATTTT
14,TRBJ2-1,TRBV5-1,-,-,CASSLGGAHNEQFF,TGCGCCAGCAGCTTAGGCGGGGCCCACAATGAGCAGTTCTTC
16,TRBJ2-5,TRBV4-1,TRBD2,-,CASSFNSGGPWETQYF,TGCGCCAGCAGTTTCAACAGCGGGGGCCCCTGGGAGACCCAGTACTTC
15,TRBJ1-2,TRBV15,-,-,CATSRGRGLDYGYTF,TGTGCCACCAGCCGGGGGAGGGGTTTGGACTATGGCTACACCTTC
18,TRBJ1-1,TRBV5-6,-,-,CASSLGEFGRDQNTEAFF,TGTGCCAGCAGCTTGGGGGAATTTGGGAGGGACCAGAACACTGAAGCTTTCTTT
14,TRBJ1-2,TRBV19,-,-,CASTTYRDNYGYTF,TGTGCCAGTACCACCTACAGGGATAACTATGGCTACACCTTC
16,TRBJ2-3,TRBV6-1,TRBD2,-,CASSEVLAGGGNTQYF,TGTGCCAGCAGTGAAGTTCTAGCGGGGGGCGGGAATACGCAGTATTTT
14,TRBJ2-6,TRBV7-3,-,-,CASSHSSGANVLTF,TGTGCCAGCAGTCATTCCTCTGGGGCCAACGTCCTGACTTTC
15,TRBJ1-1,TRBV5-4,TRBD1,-,CASSPYRGGGTEAFF,TGTGCCAGCAGCCCCTACAGGGGCGGTGGGACTGAAGCTTTCTTT
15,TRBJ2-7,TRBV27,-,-,CASSLGGGGLYEQYF,TGTGCCAGCAGTTTAGGCGGGGGCGGTTTATACGAGCAGTACTTC
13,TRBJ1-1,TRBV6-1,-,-,CASGQAGGTEAFF,TGTGCCAGCGGGCAAGCTGGAGGCACTGAAGCTTTCTTT
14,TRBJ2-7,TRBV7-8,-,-,CASSLEARVDEQYF,TGTGCCAGCAGCTTAGAAGCCAGGGTGGACGAGCAGTACTTC
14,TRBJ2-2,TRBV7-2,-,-,CASSLQGNTGELFF,TGTGCCAGCAGCTTGCAGGGGAACACCGGGGAGCTGTTTTTT
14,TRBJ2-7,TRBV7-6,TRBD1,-,CASSPLRGPDEQYF,TGTGCCAGCAGCCCCTTAAGGGGGCCCGACGAGCAGTACTTC
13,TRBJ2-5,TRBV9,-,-,CASSGGYQETQYF,TGTGCCAGCAGCGGAGGGTACCAAGAGACCCAGTACTTC
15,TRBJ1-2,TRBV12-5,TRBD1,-,CASGLVQGARYGYTF,TGTGCTAGTGGTTTGGTACAGGGGGCCCGCTATGGCTACACCTTC
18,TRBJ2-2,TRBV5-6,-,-,CASSFSWGGPTNTGELFF,TGTGCCAGCAGCTTTAGTTGGGGGGGCCCCACGAACACCGGGGAGCTGTTTTTT
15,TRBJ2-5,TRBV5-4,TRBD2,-,CASSYNSGGAETQYF,TGTGCCAGCAGCTACAATAGCGGGGGGGCGGAGACCCAGTACTTC
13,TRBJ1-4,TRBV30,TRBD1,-,CARDRVTNEKLFF,TGTGCCAGGGACAGGGTAACTAATGAAAAACTGTTTTTT
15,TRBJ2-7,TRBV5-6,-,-,CASSYAGLRFHEQYF,TGTGCCAGCAGCTATGCCGGCCTCAGGTTCCACGAGCAGTACTTC
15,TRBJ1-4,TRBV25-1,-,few,CASSEVGPLGEKLFF,TGTGCCAGCAGTGAGGTGGGGCCCTTGGGTGAAAAACTGTTTTTT
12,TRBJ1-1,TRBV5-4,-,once,CASSFSDTEAFF,TGTGCCAGCAGCTTTAGCGACACTGAAGCTTTCTTT
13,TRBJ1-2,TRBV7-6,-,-,CASSPGQLYGYTF,TGTGCCAGCAGCCCTGGACAGCTCTATGGCTACACCTTC
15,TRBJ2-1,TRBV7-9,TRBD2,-,CASSATSGTSNEQFF,TGTGCCAGCAGCGCCACTTCCGGGACTAGCAATGAGCAGTTCTTC
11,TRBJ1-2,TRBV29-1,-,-,CSGTGDYGYTF,TGCAGCGGGACGGGGGACTATGGCTACACCTTC
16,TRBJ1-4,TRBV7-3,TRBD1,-,CASSGNRGRIEEKLFF,TGTGCCAGCAGCGGAAACAGGGGGCGCATAGAAGAAAAACTGTTTTTT
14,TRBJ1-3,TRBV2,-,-,CASIPTVFGNTIYF,TGTGCCAGCATCCCGACAGTTTTTGGAAACACCATATATTTT
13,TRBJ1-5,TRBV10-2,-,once,CASSYSSNQPQHF,TGCGCCAGCTCCTATTCTAGCAATCAGCCCCAGCATTTT
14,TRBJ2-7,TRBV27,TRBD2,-,CASSAGTSGYEQYF,TGTGCCAGCAGTGCGGGGACTAGCGGATACGAGCAGTACTTC
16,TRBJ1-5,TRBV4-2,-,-,CASSQGEKAANQPQHF,TGTGCCAGCAGCCAAGGTGAGAAGGCGGCCAATCAGCCCCAGCATTTT
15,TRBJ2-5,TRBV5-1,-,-,CASSFGGTPGETQYF,TGCGCCAGCAGCTTCGGAGGGACGCCCGGGGAGACCCAGTACTTC
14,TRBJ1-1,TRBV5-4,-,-,CASSLATMNTEAFF,TGTGCCAGCAGCTTGGCTACGATGAACACTGAAGCTTTCTTT
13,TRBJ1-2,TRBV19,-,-,CASSIGTDYGYTF,TGTGCCAGTAGTATAGGGACAGACTATGGCTACACCTTC
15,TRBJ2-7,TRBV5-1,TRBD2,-,CASSLWRGAAYEQYF,TGCGCCAGCAGCTTATGGCGGGGGGCTGCCTACGAGCAGTACTTC
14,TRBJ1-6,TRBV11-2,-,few,CASSLDQGYSPLHF,TGTGCCAGCAGCTTAGACCAGGGATATTCACCCCTCCACTTT
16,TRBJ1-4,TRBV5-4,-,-,CASSFWQGLSNEKLFF,TGTGCCAGCAGCTTCTGGCAGGGGCTCAGTAATGAAAAACTGTTTTTT
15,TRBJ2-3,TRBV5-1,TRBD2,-,CASSAGAVVADTQYF,TGCGCCAGCAGCGCGGGAGCGGTAGTCGCAGATACGCAGTATTTT
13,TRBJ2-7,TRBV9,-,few,CASSVGAGSEQYF,TGTGCCAGCAGCGTAGGAGCAGGGTCCGAGCAGTACTTC
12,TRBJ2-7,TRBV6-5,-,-,CASSYSFNEQYF,TGTGCCAGCAGTTACTCTTTCAACGAGCAGTACTTC
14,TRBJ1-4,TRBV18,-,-,CASSPQGTNEKLFF,TGTGCCAGCTCACCACAGGGGACTAATGAAAAACTGTTTTTT
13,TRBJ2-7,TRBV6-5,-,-,CASRRGLFYEQYF,TGTGCCAGCAGACGCGGGCTGTTCTACGAGCAGTACTTC
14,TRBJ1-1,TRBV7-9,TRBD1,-,CASSHQGAGTEAFF,TGTGCCAGCAGCCATCAGGGGGCAGGCACTGAAGCTTTCTTT